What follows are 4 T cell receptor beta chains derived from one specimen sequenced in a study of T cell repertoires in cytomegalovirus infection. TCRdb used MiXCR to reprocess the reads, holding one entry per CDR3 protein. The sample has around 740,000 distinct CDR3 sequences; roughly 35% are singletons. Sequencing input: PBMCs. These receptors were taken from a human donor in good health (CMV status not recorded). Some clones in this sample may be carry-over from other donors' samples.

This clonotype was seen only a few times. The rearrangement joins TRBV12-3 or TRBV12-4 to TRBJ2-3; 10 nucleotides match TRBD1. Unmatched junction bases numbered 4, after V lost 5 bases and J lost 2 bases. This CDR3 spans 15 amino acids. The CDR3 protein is CASSPGTGVTDTQYF. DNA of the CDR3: TGTGCCAGCAGTCCCGGGACAGGGGTCACAGATACGCAGTATTTT.

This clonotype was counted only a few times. The CDR3 sequence: CASSFGGVGILEQFF. The CDR3 coding sequence is TGTGCCAGCAGTTTTGGGGGGGTAGGGATTCTTGAGCAGTTCTTC. The chain recombines TRBV28 with TRBJ2-1, with 7 bases aligning to TRBD2. CDR1 and CDR2 from the germline V gene are MDHEN and SYDVKM. The J segment lost 9 bases and the V segment lost 3 bases, leaving 11 bases of the junction unmatched. This CDR3 comprises 15 residues.

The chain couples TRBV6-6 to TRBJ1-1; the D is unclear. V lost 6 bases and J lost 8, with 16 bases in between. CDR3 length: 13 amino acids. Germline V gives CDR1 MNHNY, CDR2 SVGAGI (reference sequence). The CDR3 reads CASSPEPMREAFF. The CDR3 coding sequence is TGTGCCAGCAGCCCAGAACCCATGAGAGAAGCTTTCTTT.

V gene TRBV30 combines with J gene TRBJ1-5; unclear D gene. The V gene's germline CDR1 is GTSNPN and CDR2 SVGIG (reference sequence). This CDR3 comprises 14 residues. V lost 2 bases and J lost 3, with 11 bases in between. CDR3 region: CAWSLSGDNQPQHF. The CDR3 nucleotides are TGTGCCTGGAGTTTGTCGGGCGACAATCAGCCCCAGCATTTT. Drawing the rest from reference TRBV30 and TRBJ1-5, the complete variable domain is SQTIHQWPATLVQPVGSPLSLECTVEGTSNPNLYWYRQAAGRGLQLLFYSVGIGQISSEVPQNLSASRPQDRQFILSSKKLLLSDSGFYLCAWSLSGDNQPQHFGDGTRLSIL.